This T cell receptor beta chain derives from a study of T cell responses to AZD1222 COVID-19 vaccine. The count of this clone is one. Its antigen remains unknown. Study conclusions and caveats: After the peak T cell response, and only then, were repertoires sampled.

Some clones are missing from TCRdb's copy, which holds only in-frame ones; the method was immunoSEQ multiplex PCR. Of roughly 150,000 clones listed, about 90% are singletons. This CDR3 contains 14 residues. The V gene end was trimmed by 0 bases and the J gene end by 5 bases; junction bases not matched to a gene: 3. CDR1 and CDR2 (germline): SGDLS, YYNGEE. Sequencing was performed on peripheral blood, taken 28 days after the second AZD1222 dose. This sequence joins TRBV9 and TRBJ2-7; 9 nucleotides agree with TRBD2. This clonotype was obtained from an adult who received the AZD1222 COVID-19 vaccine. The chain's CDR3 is CASSVGLAGDEQYF. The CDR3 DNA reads TGTGCCAGCAGCGTAGGTTTAGCGGGAGACGAGCAGTACTTC.